This T cell receptor (beta chain) was captured in a study of lymphopenia after photon versus proton radiotherapy. Overall study results and limits: Post-nadir diversity loss with photons came from oligoclonal expansion, particularly CD8+ Temra cells. Proton therapy kept repertoires fairly stable, unlike photons, which gained effector/memory cells. Post-nadir TCR diversity decline inversely tracked overall survival among those who died.

Germline V gene data show CDR1 as SGDLS and CDR2 as YYNGEE. The J segment lost 5 bases and the V segment lost 6 bases, leaving 9 bases of the junction unmatched. The CDR3 covers 15 residues. Produced via immunoSEQ multiplex PCR; TCRdb's table is partial and in-frame only. The data show some 30,000 clones, with 90% seen just once and 5.5% to 7.5% held by the top ten. To note about this clone: What it binds is not known.

The material sequenced was peripheral blood, taken from a patient treated with photon-based radiotherapy. The sequence derives from a woman aged 45-59 years with pancreatic cancer. J is TRBJ2-5 and V is TRBV9; 11 bases line up with TRBD2. This chain's CDR3 is CASTHSGRAVETQYF. In DNA, the CDR3 is TGTGCCAGCACCCATAGCGGGAGGGCCGTGGAGACCCAGTACTTC.